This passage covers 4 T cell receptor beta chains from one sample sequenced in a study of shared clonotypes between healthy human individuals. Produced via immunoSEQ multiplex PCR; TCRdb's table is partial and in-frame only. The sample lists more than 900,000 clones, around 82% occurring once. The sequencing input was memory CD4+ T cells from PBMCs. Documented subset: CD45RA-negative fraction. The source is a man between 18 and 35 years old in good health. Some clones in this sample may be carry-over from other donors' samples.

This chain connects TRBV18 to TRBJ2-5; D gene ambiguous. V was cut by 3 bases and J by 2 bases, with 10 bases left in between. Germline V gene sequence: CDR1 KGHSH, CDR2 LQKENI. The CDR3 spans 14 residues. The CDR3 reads CASSPTEVQETQYF. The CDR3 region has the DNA TGTGCCAGCTCACCCACGGAAGTTCAAGAGACCCAGTACTTC.

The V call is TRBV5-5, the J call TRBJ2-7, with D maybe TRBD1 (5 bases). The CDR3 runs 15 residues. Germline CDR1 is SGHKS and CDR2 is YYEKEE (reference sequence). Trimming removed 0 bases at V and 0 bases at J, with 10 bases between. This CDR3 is CASSLGPGRSYEQYF. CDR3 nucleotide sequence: TGTGCCAGCAGCTTGGGTCCAGGGCGCTCCTACGAGCAGTACTTC.

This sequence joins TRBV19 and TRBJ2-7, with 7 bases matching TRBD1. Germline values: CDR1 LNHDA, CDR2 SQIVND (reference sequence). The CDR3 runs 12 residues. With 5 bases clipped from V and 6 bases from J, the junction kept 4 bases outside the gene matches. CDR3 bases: TGTGCCAGTAGTGCCGCAGGGGGCGAGCAGTACTTC. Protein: CASSAAGGEQYF.

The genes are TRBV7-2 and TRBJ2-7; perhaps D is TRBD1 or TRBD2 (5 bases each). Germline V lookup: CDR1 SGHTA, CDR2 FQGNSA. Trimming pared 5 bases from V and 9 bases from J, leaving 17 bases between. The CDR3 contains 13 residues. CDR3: CASSPVGVLGQYF. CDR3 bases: TGTGCCAGCAGCCCTGTGGGGGTCTTAGGGCAGTACTTC.